This is a list of T cell receptor beta chains from one sample in a study of cytomegalovirus exposure and HLA in healthy donors. Produced via immunoSEQ multiplex PCR; TCRdb's table is partial and in-frame only. The table has 75,000 to 100,000 clones, approximately 75% seen once. Sequencing input: PBMCs. These receptors were collected from a woman in her 70s in good health and CMV-seropositive. The CDR3 runs from the conserved cysteine through the conserved F or W. The D gene is left open where the match is weak. A clone size is listed for some rows: how often the clone was seen (once, few, many), or a class if it is expanded.

cdr3_aa cdr3_nt d_call clone_size j_call v_call
CASSLVGAVNTGELFF TGTGCCAGCAGCCTGGTTGGGGCAGTGAACACCGGGGAGCTGTTTTTT . . TRBJ2-2 TRBV11-1
CASSVRTRGDREQFF TGTGCCAGCAGCGTCCGGACTAGGGGGGATCGGGAGCAGTTCTTC . once TRBJ2-1 TRBV9
CASSYISYEQYF TGTGCCAGCAGCTACATATCCTACGAGCAGTACTTC . few TRBJ2-7 TRBV7-2
CASSLLSGSSYEQYF TGCGCCAGCAGCTTGCTCAGCGGGAGCTCCTACGAGCAGTACTTC TRBD2 . TRBJ2-7 TRBV5-1
CASSLGQGNTEAFF TGTGCCAGCTCACTGGGACAGGGGAACACTGAAGCTTTCTTT TRBD1 . TRBJ1-1 TRBV18
CASRQGQTNSPLHF TGTGCCAGCAGACAGGGACAGACAAATTCACCCCTCCACTTT TRBD1 . TRBJ1-6 TRBV7-9
CASSGAAGGVTQYF TGTGCCAGCAGTGGCGCAGCGGGGGGGGTTACGCAGTATTTT TRBD2 . TRBJ2-3 TRBV6-1
CASSVAEGWVTDTQYF TGTGCCAGCAGCGTAGCCGAGGGATGGGTCACAGATACGCAGTATTTT . once TRBJ2-3 TRBV9
CASSQLRDSNEKLFF TGTGCCAGCAGCCAACTCCGGGACAGTAATGAAAAACTGTTTTTT TRBD1 . TRBJ1-4 TRBV6-1
CATTDGVNQPQHF TGTGCCACCACCGACGGGGTCAATCAGCCCCAGCATTTT . few TRBJ1-5 TRBV10-3
CASSLVSYQGGEQFF TGCGCCAGCAGCTTGGTGTCGTACCAAGGGGGTGAGCAGTTCTTC . . TRBJ2-1 TRBV5-1
CASSQALGLAGVEQYF TGTGCCAGCAGCCAAGCCCTGGGCCTAGCGGGAGTCGAGCAGTACTTC TRBD2 . TRBJ2-7 TRBV14
CASSLAGGDNEKLFF TGCGCCAGCAGCTTGGCAGGGGGCGATAATGAAAAACTGTTTTTT TRBD1 . TRBJ1-4 TRBV5-1
CASSYRSGQGYGYTF TGTGCCAGCAGTTACAGATCGGGACAGGGCTATGGCTACACCTTC TRBD1 . TRBJ1-2 TRBV6-5
CASSLPLAALDNEQFF TGTGCCAGCAGTCTACCGTTAGCGGCGTTGGACAATGAGCAGTTCTTC . . TRBJ2-1 TRBV28
CASRLTGTNTGELFF TGTGCCAGCCGCTTGACAGGGACGAACACCGGGGAGCTGTTTTTT TRBD1 . TRBJ2-2 TRBV7-8